The sequence of this T cell receptor (beta chain) was determined in a study of technical replicates of blood from a handful of donors. This CDR3 contains 13 residues. From germline, CDR1 is SEHNR and CDR2 FQNEAQ (reference sequence). Deletions cut 7 bases from V and 3 bases from J, with 12 bases between. The data were produced by immunoSEQ multiplex PCR, yet TCRdb's version contains in-frame clones alone and is incomplete. The data contain about 70,000 clones, roughly 93% of them singletons. The source material was T cells isolated from PBMCs. This receptor was taken from a human donor in good health. V is TRBV7-9 and J is TRBJ1-1; tentative D call: TRBD1 (5 bases). The CDR3 region is CASKIGGDTEAFF. The DNA of the CDR3 is TGTGCCAGCAAGATCGGGGGGGACACTGAAGCTTTCTTT.